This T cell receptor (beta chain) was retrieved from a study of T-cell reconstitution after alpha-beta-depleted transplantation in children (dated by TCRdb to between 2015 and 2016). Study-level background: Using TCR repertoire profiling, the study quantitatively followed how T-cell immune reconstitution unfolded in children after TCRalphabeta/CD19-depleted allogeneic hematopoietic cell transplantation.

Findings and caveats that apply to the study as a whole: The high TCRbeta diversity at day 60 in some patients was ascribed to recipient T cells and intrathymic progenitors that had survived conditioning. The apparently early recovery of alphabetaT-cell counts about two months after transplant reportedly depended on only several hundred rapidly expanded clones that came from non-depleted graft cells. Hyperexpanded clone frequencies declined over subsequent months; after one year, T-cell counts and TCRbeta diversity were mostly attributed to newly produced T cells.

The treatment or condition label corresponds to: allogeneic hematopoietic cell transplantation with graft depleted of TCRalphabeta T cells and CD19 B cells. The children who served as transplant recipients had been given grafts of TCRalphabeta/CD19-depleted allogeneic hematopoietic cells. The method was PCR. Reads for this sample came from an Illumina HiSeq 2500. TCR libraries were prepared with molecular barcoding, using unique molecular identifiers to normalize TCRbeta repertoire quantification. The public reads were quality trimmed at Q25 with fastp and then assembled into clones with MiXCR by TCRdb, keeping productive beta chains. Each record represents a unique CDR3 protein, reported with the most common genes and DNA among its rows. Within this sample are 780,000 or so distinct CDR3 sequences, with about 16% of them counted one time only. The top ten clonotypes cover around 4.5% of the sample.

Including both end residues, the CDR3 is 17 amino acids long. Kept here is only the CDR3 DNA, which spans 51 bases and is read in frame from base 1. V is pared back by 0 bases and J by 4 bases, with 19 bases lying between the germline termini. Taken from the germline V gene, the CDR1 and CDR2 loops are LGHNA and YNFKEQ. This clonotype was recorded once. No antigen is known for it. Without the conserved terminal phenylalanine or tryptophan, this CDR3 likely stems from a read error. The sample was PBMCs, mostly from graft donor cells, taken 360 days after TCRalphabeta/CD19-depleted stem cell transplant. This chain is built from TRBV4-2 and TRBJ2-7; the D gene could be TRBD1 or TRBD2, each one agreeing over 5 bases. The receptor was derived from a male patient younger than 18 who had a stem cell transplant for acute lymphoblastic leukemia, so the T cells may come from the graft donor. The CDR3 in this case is CASSQEVLGARVYEQYL. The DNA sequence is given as TGTGCCAGCAGCCAAGAAGTTCTCGGGGCCCGGGTGTACGAGCAGTACTTG.